This T cell receptor (beta chain) was recorded in a study of T-cell reconstitution after alpha-beta-depleted transplantation in children (dated by TCRdb to about 2016). A note on the overall study: T-cell immune reconstitution after TCRalphabeta/CD19-depleted allogeneic hematopoietic cell transplantation in children was quantitatively tracked in the study by means of TCR repertoire profiling. Results and caveats for the whole study, not just this receptor: Hyperexpanded clone frequencies declined over subsequent months; after one year, T-cell counts and TCRbeta diversity were mostly attributed to newly produced T cells. The apparently early alphabetaT-cell count recovery about two months after transplant was reportedly dependent on only several hundred rapidly expanded clones derived from non-depleted graft cells. In some patients, high TCRbeta diversity at day 60 was attributed to recipient T cells and intrathymic progenitors that had survived conditioning.

Library generation was performed with PCR. The sample was run on an Illumina HiSeq 2500. TCR libraries were prepared with molecular barcoding, using unique molecular identifiers to normalize TCRbeta repertoire quantification. The public reads were reprocessed in TCRdb via fastp at Q25 and MiXCR, keeping in-frame beta chains. Rows with a matching CDR3 protein are joined into one entry that keeps the most common DNA and genes. This sample holds roughly 400,000 distinct CDR3 sequences; approximately 41% were observed only once. The leading ten clones occupy 27% of the sample. According to the study, the label for this sample's treatment or condition signals: allogeneic hematopoietic cell transplantation with graft depleted of TCRalphabeta T cells and CD19 B cells. TCRalphabeta/CD19-depleted allogeneic hematopoietic cell grafts were given to the transplant recipients, all of whom were children. To note about this clonotype: Its specific antigen is unknown. A much larger clonotype is one base distant, so this may be a read error.

Its CDR3 holds 12 amino acids, cysteine through phenylalanine. Only CDR3 DNA remains: 36 bases, in frame from the first base. Trimming accounts for 6 bases at V and 6 bases at J, while the number of junction bases matched to no gene is 2. CDR1 MNHEY and CDR2 SVGAGI were looked up in the germline V gene. The sequenced sample was PBMCs, obtained before TCRalphabeta/CD19-depleted stem cell transplant. Recombination connected TRBV6-5 to TRBJ2-1; TRBD1 lines up with 7 middle nucleotides. The TCR originated in a girl aged 2 to 9 with aplastic anemia, due to receive a stem cell transplant. For the CDR3, the sequence is CASRSGGNEQFF. The nucleotides read TGTGCCAGCAGGTCAGGGGGCAATGAGCAGTTCTTC.